The 14 T cell receptor beta chains below all came from one sample that was sequenced in a study of blood T cell repertoires in COVID-19 (dated by TCRdb to the early 2020s). To prepare the library, the immunoSEQ multiplex PCR assay was applied. TCRdb holds this immuneACCESS table with in-frame rearrangements only. Some clones are missing; in checked studies, unresolved V genes explain under half, and the rest has no known cause. The sample table shows 150,000 to 200,000 clones, and 80% to 85% are seen once. Around 13% of the sample is held by the ten biggest clonotypes. The sequenced sample consisted of peripheral blood. These receptors all come from a woman aged 70-85 years with COVID-19, enrolled during active disease.

J is TRBJ2-7 and V is TRBV28; no clear D gene. Trimming left V 3 bases short and J 7 bases short, with 10 bases between. This CDR3 contains 12 residues. The germline V gene encodes CDR1 MDHEN and CDR2 SYDVKM. In DNA, the CDR3 is TGTGCCAGCAGTTTTGAGACATGGGAGCAGTACTTC. Translation: CASSFETWEQYF.

The chain combines TRBV5-1 with TRBJ2-2, with TRBD1 identical over 7 bases. This CDR3 comprises 15 residues. Germline V gives CDR1 SGHRS, CDR2 YFSETQ. V dropped 1 base and J dropped 6; count of bases not matched to a gene: 6. Here the CDR3 reads CASSLIQGRPGELFF. In DNA, the CDR3 is TGCGCCAGCAGCTTGATACAGGGGCGCCCCGGGGAGCTGTTTTTT.

The J gene is TRBJ1-2, the V gene TRBV12-3 or TRBV12-4; the D is unclear. There are 12 residues in the CDR3. V was clipped by 1 base and J by 8 bases, with 8 bases between them. The CDR3 protein is CASSLETRGYTF. The CDR3 DNA follows: TGTGCCAGCAGTTTAGAGACTAGGGGCTACACCTTC.

Of note for this clone: Mismatch with germline at one junction end may stem from a read error. This rearrangement joins TRBV19 to TRBJ1-4; possible D gene TRBD1, 5 bases. Germline lookup yields CDR1 LNHDA and CDR2 SQIVND (reference sequence). This CDR3 is 13 amino acids long. The CDR3 DNA follows: TGTGCCAGTAGTATAGATCGATTGGCCCACAGGTCATTT. It yields the protein CASSIDRLAHRSF. Drawing the rest from reference TRBV19 and TRBJ1-4, the complete variable domain is DGGITQSPKYLFRKEGQNVTLSCEQNLNHDAMYWYRQDPGQGLRLIYYSQIVNDFQKGDIAEGYSVSREKKESFPLTVTSAQKNPTAFYLCASSIDRLAHRSFGSGTQLSVL.

CDR3 DNA sequence: TGTGCCTGGGGGGAGCCCTACAATGAGCAGTTCTTC. Residues: CAWGEPYNEQFF. This chain uses TRBV30 with TRBJ2-1; tentatively, D is TRBD2 (5 bases). The CDR3 is made up of 12 amino acids. Germline CDR1 reads GTSNPN; CDR2 reads SVGIG (reference sequence). With 5 bases removed from V and 2 bases from J, the gap between germline ends came to 7 bases.

The CDR3 protein is CASSRLAVSSGANVLTF. Here the CDR3 DNA reads TGTGCCAGTAGTCGTCTAGCGGTGAGCTCTGGGGCCAACGTCCTGACTTTC. The chain employs TRBV19 and TRBJ2-6, with TRBD2 matching over 7 bases. The V and J ends lost 5 bases and 0 bases, in that order; junction bases with no gene match: 7. The germline V gene has CDR1 LNHDA and CDR2 SQIVND (reference sequence). CDR3 length: 17 residues.

The table lists this clone with a count of one. For the CDR3, the DNA is TGTGCCAGCAGCTCGTCCAACATTGGTGAGCAGTTCTTC. The encoded protein is CASSSSNIGEQFF. The genes are TRBV7-8 and TRBJ2-1; D uncertain. CDR3 size: 13 residues. Per the germline V gene, CDR1 is SGHVS and CDR2 is FQNEAQ. The ends were cut back, 4 bases at V and 9 bases at J, with 13 bases in the middle.

The chain has TRBV6-5 and TRBJ2-3; D may be TRBD2 (6 bases). Germline V gives CDR1 MNHEY, CDR2 SVGAGI. The CDR3 length is 14 residues. Deletions cut 2 bases from V and 2 bases from J, with 8 bases between. The CDR3 DNA is TGTGCCAGCAGTTACGAGCGGGTCACAGATACGCAGTATTTT. As protein: CASSYERVTDTQYF.

J is TRBJ2-7 and V is TRBV11-2; tentatively, D is TRBD1 (5 bases). V was cut by 1 base and J by 3 bases, with 10 bases left in between. Germline CDR1 SGHAT, CDR2 FQNNGV. This CDR3 contains 14 residues. This chain's CDR3 is CASSLGPRGYEQYV. CDR3 nucleotides: TGTGCCAGCAGCTTAGGTCCTAGGGGCTACGAGCAGTACGTC.

This clone showed up just a few times. This rearrangement joins TRBV15 to TRBJ1-2; 7 nucleotides agree with TRBD1. V lost 1 base, J lost 2 bases, and 7 bases stayed unmatched. This CDR3 is 16 amino acids long. Germline-derived CDR1 and CDR2 are LNHNV and YYDKDF (reference sequence). The CDR3 region has the DNA TGTGCCACCAGCAGAGCCGGGGACAGTCTCAACTATGGCTACACCTTC. As protein: CATSRAGDSLNYGYTF.

This chain joins TRBV5-1 and TRBJ2-7, with D uncertain. V was pared by 4 bases and J by 1 base, with 15 bases between. The length of the CDR3 is 15 residues. CDR1 is SGHRS and CDR2 is YFSETQ in the germline V gene. In DNA, the CDR3 is TGCGCCAGCAGCCGTTTACCTGCAGGATCCTACGAGCAGTACGTC. Translation: CASSRLPAGSYEQYV.

The V call is TRBV30, the J call TRBJ1-6; TRBD1 agrees at 7 bases. V lost 2 bases and J lost 11; bases outside the gene matches: 12. CDR3 size: 15 residues. Per germline, CDR1 GTSNPN and CDR2 SVGIG (reference sequence). CDR3 region: CAWSPLDRRIAPLHF. CDR3 sequence (DNA): TGTGCCTGGAGTCCTTTGGACAGGAGGATTGCACCCCTCCACTTT. Full variable domain (rest looked up from reference TRBV30 and TRBJ1-6): SQTIHQWPATLVQPVGSPLSLECTVEGTSNPNLYWYRQAAGRGLQLLFYSVGIGQISSEVPQNLSASRPQDRQFILSSKKLLLSDSGFYLCAWSPLDRRIAPLHFGNGTRLTVT.

The table lists this clone with a few counts. The chain couples TRBV19 to TRBJ1-5; D gene uncertain. CDR3 size: 14 residues. Trimming took 5 bases from V and 3 from J, leaving 11 bases between them. Germline V lookup: CDR1 LNHDA, CDR2 SQIVND (reference sequence). CDR3 sequence: CASSLFGVNQPQHF. For the CDR3, the DNA is TGTGCCAGTAGTCTATTTGGAGTCAATCAGCCCCAGCATTTT.

This chain uses TRBV5-6 with TRBJ2-1; 11 nucleotides match TRBD2. Germline values: CDR1 SGHDT, CDR2 YYEEEE. The CDR3 runs to 15 residues. The junction had 2 bases not matched to a gene; V was cut back by 2 bases and J by 4 bases. This CDR3 is CASSLIAGGYNEQFF. CDR3 DNA: TGTGCCAGCAGCTTAATAGCGGGAGGGTACAATGAGCAGTTCTTC.